This entry lists 8 T cell receptor beta chains sequenced from one sample in a study of PD-L1 blockade in urothelial cancer. TCRdb's copy holds only in-frame clones and misses some; the assay was immunoSEQ multiplex PCR. The table lists around 30,000 clones, 75% to 90% of them singletons. The sample in question was PBMCs, obtained around atezolizumab (anti-PD-L1) treatment. All receptors come from a man aged 50 to 59 with urothelial cancer.

In the case of this clone: One junction end does not reproduce the germline sequence, and a read error may be involved. This rearrangement joins TRBV15 to TRBJ2-3; D perhaps matches TRBD1 (5 bases). The CDR3 runs to 14 residues. Germline CDR1 is LNHNV and CDR2 is YYDKDF (reference sequence). As DNA, the CDR3 is TGTGCCACCAGCAGAGATCCCCGAACAGGTACGCAGTATTTT. Amino acid sequence: CATSRDPRTGTQYF. The entire variable domain, with the rest obtained from reference TRBV15 and TRBJ2-3, is as follows: DAMVIQNPRYQVTQFGKPVTLSCSQTLNHNVMYWYQQKSSQAPKLLFHYYDKDFNNEADTPDNFQSRRPNTSFCFLDIRSPGLGDTAMYLCATSRDPRTGTQYFGPGTRLTVL.

This sequence joins TRBV6-5 and TRBJ1-4; no definite D call. The CDR3 runs 16 residues. Trimming took 4 bases from V and 3 from J, leaving 15 bases between them. Germline loops: CDR1 MNHEY, CDR2 SVGAGI. As DNA, the CDR3 is TGTGCCAGCAGTTTAGGAGGGTATGGTTCTAATGAAAAACTGTTTTTT. This codes for CASSLGGYGSNEKLFF.

The chain links TRBV15 to TRBJ2-5, with TRBD2 matching over 10 bases. The CDR3 covers 17 residues. Germline lookup yields CDR1 LNHNV and CDR2 YYDKDF (reference sequence). V was pared by 1 base and J by 4 bases, with 9 bases of the junction left unmatched. The CDR3 reads CATSRASGRAARETQYF. In DNA form, the CDR3 reads TGTGCCACCAGCAGAGCGAGCGGGAGGGCCGCCAGAGAGACCCAGTACTTC. Combining the CDR3 with reference TRBV15 and TRBJ2-5 gives the whole variable domain DAMVIQNPRYQVTQFGKPVTLSCSQTLNHNVMYWYQQKSSQAPKLLFHYYDKDFNNEADTPDNFQSRRPNTSFCFLDIRSPGLGDTAMYLCATSRASGRAARETQYFGPGTRLLVL.

The rearrangement joins TRBV9 to TRBJ2-2; 8 nucleotides agree with TRBD2. Germline V gene lookup returns CDR1 SGDLS and CDR2 YYNGEE. Trimming cost V 4 bases and J 6 bases; bases outside gene matches: 8. The CDR3 covers 15 residues. CDR3 DNA sequence: TGTGCCAGCAGCTACCGGGAGGGGTTCCCCGGGGAGCTGTTTTTT. This encodes CASSYREGFPGELFF.

This clone was detected only a few times. This rearrangement joins TRBV28 to TRBJ1-1; 7 bases line up with TRBD1. V was pared by 1 base and J by 4 bases, with 6 bases of the junction left unmatched. This CDR3 is 15 amino acids long. Germline V CDR1 and CDR2: MDHEN, SYDVKM. DNA for the CDR3: TGTGCCAGCAGTTTATTAGGGGGCGACAGCACTGAAGCTTTCTTT. Its translation is CASSLLGGDSTEAFF.

DNA of the CDR3: TGTGCCAGCAGTGTAGGGGCGGCTGCTGGGACTAATGAAAAACTGTTTTTT. Its protein product is CASSVGAAAGTNEKLFF. This chain connects TRBV6-1 to TRBJ1-4, with D perhaps TRBD1 (5 bases). This CDR3 is built from 17 residues. CDR1 and CDR2 from the germline V gene are MNHNS and SASEGT. V was cut by 4 bases and J by 2 bases, with 17 bases left in between.

CDR3 nucleotide sequence: TGTGCCAGCAGTGCCTCCGAGAGGGCTTTCTTT. The encoded protein is CASSASERAFF. The gene calls are TRBV6-1 and TRBJ1-1; D unclear. The CDR3 length is 11 residues. Germline V gene sequence: CDR1 MNHNS, CDR2 SASEGT. Trimming removed 4 bases at V and 11 bases at J, with 11 bases between.

The CDR3 coding sequence is TGTGCCAGCAGTGAATTGACCCCGGGACAAGCCTACGAGCAGTACTTC. Translated: CASSELTPGQAYEQYF. The V and J genes are TRBV6-1 and TRBJ2-7; D may be TRBD1 (6 bases). Germline V gives CDR1 MNHNS, CDR2 SASEGT. The CDR3 runs to 16 residues. V was pared by 2 bases and J by 2 bases, with 16 bases between.